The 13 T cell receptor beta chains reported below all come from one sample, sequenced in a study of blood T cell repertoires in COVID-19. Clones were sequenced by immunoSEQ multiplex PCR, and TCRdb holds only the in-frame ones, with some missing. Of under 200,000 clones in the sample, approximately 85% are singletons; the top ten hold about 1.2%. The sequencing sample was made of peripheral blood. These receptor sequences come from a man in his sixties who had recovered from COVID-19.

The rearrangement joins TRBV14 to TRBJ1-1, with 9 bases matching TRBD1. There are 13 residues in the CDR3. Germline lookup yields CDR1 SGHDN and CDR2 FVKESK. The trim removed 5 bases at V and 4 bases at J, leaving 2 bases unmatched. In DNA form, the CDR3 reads TGTGCCAGCAGCAAGACAGGGGGCACTGAAGCTTTCTTT. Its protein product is CASSKTGGTEAFF.

The CDR3 is CASSQDMRFGYYEQYF. The CDR3 bases are TGTGCCAGCAGCCAAGATATGAGGTTTGGGTACTACGAGCAGTACTTC. The V gene is TRBV14, the J gene TRBJ2-7, with unresolved D. Germline V gene sequence: CDR1 SGHDN, CDR2 FVKESK. Trimming pared 0 bases from V and 3 bases from J, leaving 15 bases between. The length of the CDR3 is 16 residues.

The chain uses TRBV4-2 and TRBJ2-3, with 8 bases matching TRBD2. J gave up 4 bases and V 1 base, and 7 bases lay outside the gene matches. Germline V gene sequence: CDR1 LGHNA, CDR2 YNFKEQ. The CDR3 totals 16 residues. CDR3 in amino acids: CASSQGREGVPDTQYF. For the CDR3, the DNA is TGTGCCAGCAGCCAAGGACGGGAGGGCGTGCCAGATACGCAGTATTTT.

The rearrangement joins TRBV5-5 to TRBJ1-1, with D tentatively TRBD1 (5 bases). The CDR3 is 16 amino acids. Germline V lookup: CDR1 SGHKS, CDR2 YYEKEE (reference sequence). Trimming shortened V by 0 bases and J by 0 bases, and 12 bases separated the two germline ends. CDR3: CASSLAFRDLNTEAFF. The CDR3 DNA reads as TGTGCCAGCAGCTTGGCCTTCAGGGACTTGAACACTGAAGCTTTCTTT.

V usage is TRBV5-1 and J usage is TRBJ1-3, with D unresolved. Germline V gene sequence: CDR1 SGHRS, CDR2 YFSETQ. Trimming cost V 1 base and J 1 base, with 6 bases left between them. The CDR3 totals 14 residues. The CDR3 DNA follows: TGCGCCAGCAGCTTGACGGGGTCTGGAAACACCATATATTTT. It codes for CASSLTGSGNTIYF.

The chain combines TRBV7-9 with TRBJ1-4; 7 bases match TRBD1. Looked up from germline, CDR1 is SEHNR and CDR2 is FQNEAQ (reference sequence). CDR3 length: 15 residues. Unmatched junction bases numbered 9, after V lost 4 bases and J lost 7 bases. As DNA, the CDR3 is TGTGCCAGCAGCTCAACAGGGGTCGATGGTGAAAAACTGTTTTTT. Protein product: CASSSTGVDGEKLFF.

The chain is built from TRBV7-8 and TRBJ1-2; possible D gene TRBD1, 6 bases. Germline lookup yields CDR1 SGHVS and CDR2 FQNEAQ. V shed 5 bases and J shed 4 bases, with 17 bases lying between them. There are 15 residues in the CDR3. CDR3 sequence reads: CASSLRTVSGYGYTF. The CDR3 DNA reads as TGTGCCAGCAGCCTCCGGACAGTCTCGGGCTATGGCTACACCTTC.

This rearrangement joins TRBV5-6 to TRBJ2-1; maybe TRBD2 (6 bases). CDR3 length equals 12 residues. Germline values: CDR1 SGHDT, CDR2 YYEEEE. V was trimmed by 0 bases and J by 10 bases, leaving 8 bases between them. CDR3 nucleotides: TGTGCCAGCAGCTTGGGGGCGGGGGAGCAGTTCTTC. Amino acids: CASSLGAGEQFF.

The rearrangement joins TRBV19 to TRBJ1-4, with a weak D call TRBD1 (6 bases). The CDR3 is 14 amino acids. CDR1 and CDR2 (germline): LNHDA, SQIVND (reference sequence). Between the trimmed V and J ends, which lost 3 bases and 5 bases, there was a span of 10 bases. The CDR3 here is CASSMRQGNEKLFF. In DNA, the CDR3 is TGTGCCAGTAGTATGAGGCAGGGGAATGAAAAACTGTTTTTT.

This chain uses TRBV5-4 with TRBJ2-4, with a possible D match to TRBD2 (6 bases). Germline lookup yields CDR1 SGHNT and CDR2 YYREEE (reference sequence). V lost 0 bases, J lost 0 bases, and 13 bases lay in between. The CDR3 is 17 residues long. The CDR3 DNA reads TGTGCCAGCAGCTTGGGCGGAGGGCGAGTAGCCAAAAACATTCAGTACTTC. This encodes CASSLGGGRVAKNIQYF.

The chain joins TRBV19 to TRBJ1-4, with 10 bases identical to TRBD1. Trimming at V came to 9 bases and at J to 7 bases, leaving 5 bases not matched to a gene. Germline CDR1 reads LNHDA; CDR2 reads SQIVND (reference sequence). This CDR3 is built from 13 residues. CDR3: CASEDRGVEKLFF. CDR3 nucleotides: TGTGCCAGCGAGGACAGGGGGGTTGAAAAACTGTTTTTT.

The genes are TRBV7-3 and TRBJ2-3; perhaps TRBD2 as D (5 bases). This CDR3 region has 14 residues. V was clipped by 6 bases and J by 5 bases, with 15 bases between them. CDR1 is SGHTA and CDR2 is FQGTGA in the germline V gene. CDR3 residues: CASRRDPGIDTQYF. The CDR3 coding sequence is TGTGCCAGCAGACGCGACCCCGGGATAGATACGCAGTATTTT.

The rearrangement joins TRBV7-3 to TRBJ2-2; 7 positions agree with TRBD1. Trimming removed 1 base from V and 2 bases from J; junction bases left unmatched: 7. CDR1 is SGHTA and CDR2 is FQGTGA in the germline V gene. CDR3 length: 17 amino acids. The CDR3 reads CASSLNSRQGNTGELFF. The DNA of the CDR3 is TGTGCCAGCAGCTTAAACTCACGACAGGGTAACACCGGGGAGCTGTTTTTT.